This record looks at one T cell receptor beta chain sequence and its context. This clonotype has at least ten counts. What antigen it recognizes has not been identified. Base qualities are missing; no much larger clone stands one base away. Preparation of the library involved 5' RACE. Sequencer: Illumina HiSeq 2000. Template switching introduced a universal primer binding site; the final cDNA contained a unique molecular identifier, enabling accurate counting of TCR cDNA molecules. Specific primers in the conserved constant-segment region were used to synthesize first-strand cDNA for the TCR alpha and beta chains. To control for contamination, every cDNA library carried two barcodes: a SMART-Mk sample barcode plus Illumina barcodes. TruSeq adapter sequences, together with Illumina sample barcodes, were added in two successive PCR steps. The TCR alpha and beta cDNA libraries were sequenced on the Illumina HiSeq platform using custom primers. On the authors' methods: Raw reads were processed with MiGEC to extract unique molecular identifiers, and MiXCR was used to determine CDR3 positions. For each individual, recombination models were inferred using an EM algorithm with the repgenHMM and IGoR tools. The analysis of shared clonotypes was done with the tcR package in R, with sharing normalized by the product of cloneset sizes. Out-of-frame nonproductive sequences were analyzed to study raw recombination free of thymic and clonal selection effects. The public sequencing data were trimmed at Q25 with fastp and processed into clonotypes with MiXCR by TCRdb, which kept only in-frame beta chains. Rows with a matching CDR3 protein are joined into one entry that keeps the most common DNA and genes. The V and J calls were not made by the authors but by TCRdb's processing. The sample table records 690,000 or so distinct CDR3 sequences; 8.6% of these occur just once. The ten largest clonotypes hold roughly 0.9% of the sample.

This entry belongs to a study of identical twins listed by TCRdb under 2016. Regarding the study in general: The study deep-sequenced TCR alpha and beta repertoires from monozygotic twins, unrelated adults of various ages and cord blood to test whether fetal clonotypes persist. To rule out contamination, replicate twin experiments were performed at different times with different library preparation protocols. The paper's findings and limits, for the study overall: Invariant T cells such as MAIT and iNKT could partly confound zero-insertion analyses, although diverse VJ usage argued against such confounding for most clonotypes. The excess sharing between twins in beta out-of-frame sequences was weaker because fewer shared sequences reduced the signal-to-noise ratio. Compared with coincidental sharing between unrelated individuals, an excess of low generation-probability sequences was observed among out-of-frame TCR alpha sequences shared between twins. Fewer insertions were carried by abundant cord blood beta clonotypes; a weaker similar trend was observed in young adult naive repertoires, while no such trend was observed in memory repertoires. In monozygotic twins, recombination models systematically underestimated out-of-frame TCR alpha sharing, but the models matched the sharing seen between unrelated individuals. Because the same donors could not be followed over many years, conclusions were based on cross-sectional statistical analysis.

Every donor in the study was a healthy Caucasian. The twin cohort consisted of three pairs of female monozygotic twins, all aged about 18 to 30 years. The RNA used for TCR libraries was isolated from peripheral blood mononuclear cells. Separately, the same data were catalogued under a study of yellow fever vaccine responses in identical twins. From that second study: According to the authors, the vaccine-induced T cell response in identical twins seemed to be partly convergent and partly specific to each individual. In the study, vaccine-responding T cell clones were precisely tracked in identical twins.

Sample: PBMCs. The sequence came from a woman between 18 and 30 years old in good health.

CDR3 loop: CAISESRVPGDNEQFF. The DNA reads as follows: TGTGCCATCAGTGAGTCTCGGGTCCCGGGAGACAATGAGCAGTTCTTC. The chain is made from TRBV10-3 and TRBJ2-1; a tentative D match to TRBD2 spans 6 bases. From the cysteine up to the phenylalanine, the CDR3 has a length of 16 residues. Kept here is only the CDR3 DNA, which spans 48 bases and is read in frame from base 1. CDR1 ENHRY and CDR2 SYGVKD are derived from the germline V gene. The germline ends are 14 bases apart after V is trimmed by 0 bases and J by 5 bases.